The rows below give T cell receptor beta chains drawn from one sample of a study of T cell responses to AZD1222 COVID-19 vaccine. The table came from immunoSEQ multiplex PCR; TCRdb's copy has only in-frame clones and leaves some out. Here the sample spans under 150,000 clones, 85% to 95% being singletons. The sequenced sample was peripheral blood, obtained on day 0 of AZD1222 vaccination. These receptor sequences come from an adult in good health. The CDR3 runs from the conserved cysteine through the conserved F or W. D genes are given only for firm matches. For some rows the clone size is stated as once, few or many, or as a class when expanded; others skip it.

>TRBJ2-7|TRBD2|TRBV6-1|-
CASSEEAGGAYEQYF
TGTGCCAGCAGTGAAGAGGCCGGGGGGGCGTACGAGCAGTACTTC
>TRBJ2-3|-|TRBV5-6|-
CASSLRRDTQYF
TGTGCCAGCAGCTTACGGAGAGATACGCAGTATTTT
>TRBJ2-5|TRBD2|TRBV6-5|-
CASRIAGLGTQYF
TGTGCCAGCAGGATAGCGGGGTTGGGGACCCAGTACTTC
>TRBJ1-6|-|TRBV9|-
CASSLRNSPLHF
TGTGCCAGCAGTTTAAGGAATTCACCCCTCCACTTT
>TRBJ2-5|-|TRBV5-1|-
CASSLSGTLMETQYF
TGCGCCAGCAGCTTGTCCGGGACCCTCATGGAGACCCAGTACTTC
>TRBJ1-1|-|TRBV27|-
CASSSGPLAFF
TGTGCCAGCAGTTCGGGACCCTTAGCTTTCTTT
>TRBJ1-4|-|TRBV2|-
CASSVGVGEKLFF
TGTGCCAGCAGTGTGGGGGTAGGAGAAAAACTGTTTTTT
>TRBJ1-1|-|TRBV6-5|-
CASSYSQNTEAFF
TGTGCCAGCAGTTACTCACAGAACACTGAAGCTTTCTTT
>TRBJ2-1|-|TRBV6-2/TRBV6-3|-
CASSFFSENEQFF
TGTGCCAGCAGTTTCTTTAGCGAAAATGAGCAGTTCTTC
>TRBJ1-6|-|TRBV10-3|-
CAISEARDSLPLHF
TGTGCCATCAGTGAGGCTAGGGACTCTCTTCCCCTCCACTTT
>TRBJ1-4|-|TRBV10-3|-
CAISESNPGTRGGKLFF
TGTGCCATCAGTGAGTCGAACCCCGGGACGAGAGGAGGAAAACTGTTTTTT
>TRBJ1-2|TRBD1|TRBV5-4|-
CASRSGTGVGYTF
TGTGCCAGCAGGTCCGGGACAGGGGTAGGCTACACCTTC
>TRBJ1-2|-|TRBV5-6|-
CASSLANYGYTF
TGTGCCAGCAGCTTGGCTAACTATGGCTACACCTTC
>TRBJ1-2|TRBD1|TRBV5-4|-
CASSLMGDRLYTF
TGTGCCAGCAGCTTGATGGGGGACAGGCTCTACACCTTC
>TRBJ1-1|-|TRBV14|once
CASSHHGVSNTEAFF
TGTGCCAGCAGCCATCACGGGGTCTCGAACACTGAAGCTTTCTTT
>TRBJ1-2|TRBD1|TRBV4-1|-
CASSQETGVADYGYTF
TGCGCCAGCAGCCAAGAGACAGGGGTTGCTGACTATGGCTACACCTTC
>TRBJ1-2|TRBD1|TRBV6-5|-
CASQQGGSPYGYTF
TGTGCCAGCCAACAGGGGGGGTCGCCCTATGGCTACACCTTC
>TRBJ1-1|-|TRBV30|-
CAWSVQEGEAFF
TGTGCCTGGAGTGTACAGGAGGGTGAAGCTTTCTTT
>TRBJ2-3|TRBD2|TRBV4-2|-
CASSQVVAGRTDTQYF
TGTGCCAGCAGCCAAGTGGTAGCGGGGCGCACAGATACGCAGTATTTT
>TRBJ2-5|-|TRBV3-1/TRBV3-2|-
CASSQTFEETQYF
TGTGCCAGCAGCCAAACATTTGAAGAGACCCAGTACTTC
>TRBJ1-1|-|TRBV18|-
CASSPLDSHTEAFF
TGTGCCAGCTCACCCTTAGACAGTCACACTGAAGCTTTCTTT
>TRBJ2-5|TRBD1|TRBV2|-
CASSLSRGLLQETQYF
TGTGCCAGCAGCCTTTCCAGGGGGCTACTTCAAGAGACCCAGTACTTC
>TRBJ2-5|TRBD2|TRBV5-1|-
CASSAQTSESQETQYF
TGCGCCAGCAGCGCGCAGACTAGCGAAAGCCAAGAGACCCAGTACTTC
>TRBJ2-2|-|TRBV27|-
CASSSFALAGELFF
TGTGCCAGCAGCTCTTTTGCGTTGGCCGGGGAGCTGTTTTTT
>TRBJ1-2|-|TRBV6-5|-
CASSYSRDNYGYTF
TGTGCCAGCAGTTACTCGAGGGATAACTATGGCTACACCTTC
>TRBJ1-5|-|TRBV6-5|-
CASSLVRAKNQPQHF
TGTGCCAGCAGCTTAGTCCGGGCCAAAAATCAGCCCCAGCATTTT
>TRBJ2-5|-|TRBV3-1/TRBV3-2|-
CASSQYGETQYF
TGTGCCAGCAGCCAATACGGGGAGACCCAGTACTTC
>TRBJ2-7|-|TRBV5-5|few
CASSYGVVSSYEQYF
TGTGCCAGCAGCTATGGGGTGGTCAGCTCCTACGAGCAGTACTTC
>TRBJ1-6|TRBD1|TRBV7-9|-
CASSLGRGQTPLHF
TGTGCCAGCAGCTTAGGCAGGGGGCAGACACCCCTCCACTTT
>TRBJ1-3|-|TRBV7-6|-
CASSLGQGIIWSGNTIYF
TGTGCCAGCAGCCTCGGACAAGGGATAATCTGGTCCGGAAACACCATATATTTT
>TRBJ1-1|-|TRBV5-1|-
CASSPSMNTEAFF
TGCGCCAGCAGCCCCTCAATGAACACTGAAGCTTTCTTT
>TRBJ1-1|TRBD1|TRBV27|-
CASRRDRDPNTEAFF
TGTGCCAGCCGGCGGGACAGGGATCCGAACACTGAAGCTTTCTTT
>TRBJ2-7|-|TRBV12-3/TRBV12-4|once
CASSSARYEQYF
TGTGCCAGCAGCTCTGCTCGCTACGAGCAGTACTTC
>TRBJ1-5|TRBD1|TRBV5-1|-
CASSLQGALDQPQHF
TGCGCCAGCAGCCTACAGGGGGCGCTGGATCAGCCCCAGCATTTT
>TRBJ1-5|TRBD1|TRBV27|once
CASTGTGSNQPQHF
TGTGCCAGCACAGGGACAGGGAGCAATCAGCCCCAGCATTTT
>TRBJ2-6|TRBD2|TRBV20-1|-
CSASRGGPSGANVLTF
TGCAGTGCTAGTCGGGGGGGTCCTTCTGGGGCCAACGTCCTGACTTTC
>TRBJ1-1|-|TRBV27|-
CASNPAQVGRTEAFF
TGTGCCAGCAATCCTGCTCAGGTGGGGCGAACTGAAGCTTTCTTT
>TRBJ1-2|-|TRBV5-4|-
CASSPRGNYGYTF
TGTGCCAGCAGCCCCCGGGGTAACTATGGCTACACCTTC
>TRBJ1-2|TRBD1|TRBV6-5|-
CASSYSWTGDGYTF
TGTGCCAGCAGTTACAGCTGGACAGGGGATGGCTACACCTTC
>TRBJ2-5|-|TRBV29-1|-
CSVGIGGSQETQYF
TGCAGCGTAGGGATAGGGGGATCCCAAGAGACCCAGTACTTC
>TRBJ1-1|TRBD1|TRBV5-1|-
CASSGLGQGAPNTEAFF
TGCGCCAGCAGCGGGCTGGGACAGGGGGCTCCGAACACTGAAGCTTTCTTT
>TRBJ2-7|TRBD2|TRBV12-5|-
CASGFRIGPAGGGPVSYEQYF
TGTGCTAGTGGTTTCCGCATAGGTCCGGCGGGGGGCGGTCCAGTCTCCTACGAGCAGTACTTC
>TRBJ2-7|TRBD1|TRBV4-2|-
CASSQDRPGGSSYRYEQYF
TGTGCCAGCAGCCAAGATCGGCCAGGGGGCAGTTCTTATCGGTACGAGCAGTACTTC
>TRBJ1-2|TRBD1|TRBV12-5|-
CASGFLTGANYGYTF
TGTGCTAGTGGTTTTTTGACAGGGGCGAACTATGGCTACACCTTC
>TRBJ2-6|TRBD1|TRBV9|-
CASSVAPPGTGGGLTF
TGTGCCAGCAGCGTAGCCCCCCCAGGGACAGGGGGCGGCCTGACTTTC
>TRBJ1-3|-|TRBV18|-
CASSPSLTDSGNTIYF
TGTGCCAGCTCACCGTCCTTGACGGACTCTGGAAACACCATATATTTT
>TRBJ2-2|-|TRBV2|-
CASSDWRGNTGELFF
TGTGCCAGCAGTGACTGGAGGGGCAACACCGGGGAGCTGTTTTTT
>TRBJ2-3|-|TRBV7-9|-
CASSLPRGQLAASTDTQYF
TGTGCCAGCAGCTTACCAAGGGGACAACTAGCCGCTAGCACAGATACGCAGTATTTT
>TRBJ1-5|TRBD1|TRBV7-8|-
CASTPGQGGYSNQPQHF
TGTGCCAGCACCCCGGGACAGGGAGGGTATAGCAATCAGCCCCAGCATTTT
>TRBJ2-6|TRBD1|TRBV12-3/TRBV12-4|-
CASSLVDRVSNF
TGTGCCAGCAGTTTAGTAGACAGGGTTTCTAATTTC
>TRBJ1-5|TRBD1|TRBV4-1|-
CASSQGRQGRLEQPQHF
TGCGCCAGCAGCCAAGGGCGACAGGGAAGGTTAGAACAGCCCCAGCATTTT
>TRBJ1-3|-|TRBV3-1/TRBV3-2|once
CASSPLRPDSGNTIYF
TGTGCCAGCAGCCCCCTTCGGCCGGATTCAGGAAACACCATATATTTT
>TRBJ2-2|-|TRBV6-4|-
CASRSGYNTGELFF
TGTGCCAGCAGATCGGGGTACAACACCGGGGAGCTGTTTTTT
>TRBJ2-1|TRBD2|TRBV5-1|-
CASSLRTSGGNEQFF
TGCGCCAGCAGCTTGCGGACTAGCGGGGGGAATGAGCAGTTCTTC
>TRBJ1-4|-|TRBV10-2|-
CASSEVGEEKLFF
TGCGCCAGCAGTGAGGTGGGAGAAGAAAAACTGTTTTTT
>TRBJ1-5|TRBD1|TRBV30|-
CAWSTDRDNQPQHF
TGTGCCTGGAGTACGGACAGGGACAATCAGCCCCAGCATTTT
>TRBJ1-2|-|TRBV6-5|-
CASSGRYGYTF
TGTGCCAGCAGCGGGAGGTATGGCTACACCTTC
>TRBJ1-2|-|TRBV6-2/TRBV6-3|-
CASSYEARSLDGYTF
TGTGCCAGCAGTTACGAGGCGCGATCCCTGGATGGCTACACCTTC